This T cell receptor beta chain stems from a study of shared clonotypes between healthy human individuals. General study points: Clonotypes that were shared across a few donors made up 4% to 6% of naive CD4 clonotypes.

J lost 2 bases, V lost 0 bases, and 4 bases had no gene match. The CDR3 totals 17 residues. The germline V gene encodes CDR1 MGHRA and CDR2 YSYEKL. Notes on this clone: Its target is not known.

The protocol was immunoSEQ multiplex PCR, while the TCRdb copy is restricted to in-frame clones and leaves out a portion. The profile shows fewer than 1.8 million clones, approximately 98.5% of them singletons. This clonotype originated in a man aged 25 to 45 in good health. Specimen: naive CD4+ T cells sorted from blood. Subset here: CD45RA+ positively selected. The chain uses TRBV4-1 and TRBJ2-3; 11 bases fit TRBD2. CDR3 DNA: TGCGCCAGCAGCCAAGATGCTAGCGGGAGGCCCACAGATACGCAGTATTTT. Its translation is CASSQDASGRPTDTQYF.